Detailed here is one T cell receptor (beta chain). Its antigen specificity is not known. Base qualities are not provided; no much larger clone lies one nucleotide away. This record belongs to a study of blood T cell repertoires in COVID-19 (dated by TCRdb to the early 2020s). In terms of the full investigation: Samples covering the acute and convalescent phases of COVID-19 were provided by collaborators in the United States, Italy and Spain. The prospective study material was composed of cDNA or gDNA derived from T cells, B-cell-depleted T cells, or PBMCs. Deeply sampled blood TCRbeta repertoires from subjects exposed to, actively infected with, or recovered from COVID-19 were included in the dataset. The repertoires were made available in a free public database intended to serve as a resource for research on the immune response to SARS-CoV-2. Samples came from the ongoing ImmuneRACE study (first 160 participants) plus 1,254 subjects from 6 global collaborators. Sample metadata almost always included a de-identified subject ID, COVID-19 status, age in years and sex. Where available, HLA class I and class II types were taken from metadata supplied by the sample provider and were not determined by assay-based typing.

TCRbeta CDR3 regions were amplified from genomic DNA by means of the immunoSEQ Assay, a bias-controlled multiplex PCR. Regarding the original processing steps: The number of nucleated cells in each sample was estimated by amplification of reference gene primers within the assay. Sequence reads were collapsed and filtered to measure the absolute abundance of every unique TCRbeta CDR3 rearrangement. For each sample, productive Simpson clonality was calculated as the square root of Simpson's diversity index across productive rearrangements. Imported from immuneACCESS, the table was reduced by TCRdb to in-frame sequences with V and J called. These copies leave out some clones; in studies compared against another copy, an unresolved V gene accounts for under half, and the cause of the remainder is not known. That table supplies the V and J calls and clone size; D and trimming were determined from the DNA. In all, the sample holds 200,000 or so clones, and 80% to 90% of those were seen once. The ten largest clones take up roughly 2.6% of the sample.

V sheds 3 bases and J sheds 0 bases, leaving 13 bases between their ends. CDR1 and CDR2, per the germline V gene, are SGHDT and YYEEEE. The CDR3, cysteine through phenylalanine, is 15 amino acids long. Solely the CDR3 DNA is kept, with 45 bases framed from the first base. Samples from volunteer blood donors who had recovered from COVID-19 were contributed by a second Seattle source. The collaborating institutions used their own protocols to collect whole blood in K2EDTA tubes. Collaborator samples were shipped for TCRbeta analysis as frozen whole blood, isolated PBMCs, or DNA extracted from either sample type. Study-wide findings and limitations: The quantity of clinical and demographic metadata differed by source and by participant and was supplied without curation.

This sequence uses TRBV5-6 and TRBJ2-7; no D gene call is confident. This receptor was obtained from a man between 50 and 59 years old who had recovered from COVID-19. The sequenced sample consisted of peripheral blood. The CDR3 protein is CASSSVGSSSYEQYF. The nucleotide sequence is given as TGTGCCAGCAGCTCGGTCGGGTCGAGCTCCTACGAGCAGTACTTC.